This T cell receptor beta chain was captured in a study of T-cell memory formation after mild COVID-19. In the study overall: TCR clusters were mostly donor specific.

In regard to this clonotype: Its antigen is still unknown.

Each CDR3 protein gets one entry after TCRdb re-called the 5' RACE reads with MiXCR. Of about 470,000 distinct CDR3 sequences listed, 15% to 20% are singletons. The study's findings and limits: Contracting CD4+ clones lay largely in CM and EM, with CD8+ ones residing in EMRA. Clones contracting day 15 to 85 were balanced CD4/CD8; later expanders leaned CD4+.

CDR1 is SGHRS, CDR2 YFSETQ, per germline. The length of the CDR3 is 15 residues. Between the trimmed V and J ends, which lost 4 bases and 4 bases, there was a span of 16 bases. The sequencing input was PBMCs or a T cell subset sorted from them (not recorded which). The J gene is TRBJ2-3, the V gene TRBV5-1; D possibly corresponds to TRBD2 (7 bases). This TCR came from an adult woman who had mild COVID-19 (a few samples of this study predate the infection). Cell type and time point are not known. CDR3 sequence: CASSRTGGGPDTQYF. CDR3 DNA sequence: TGCGCCAGCAGCCGGACGGGGGGCGGGCCAGATACGCAGTATTTT.